Shown below are 6 T cell receptor beta chains from a single sample sequenced in a study of cytotoxic CD8 clonotypes in ibrutinib-treated CLL. Sequenced by immunoSEQ multiplex PCR; TCRdb stores in-frame clones only, minus some. Of some 10,000 clones in the sample, roughly 83% were seen once. Sequencing used PBMCs, obtained at disease progression, from a patient treated with ibrutinib. Every receptor here comes from a human donor with chronic lymphocytic leukemia.

The chain links TRBV7-9 to TRBJ2-5; tentative D call: TRBD2 (5 bases). The tail of the sequence fits TRBJ2-7 better, so the J call may be wrong. Germline CDR1 reads SEHNR; CDR2 reads FQNEAQ (reference sequence). The CDR3 extends over 14 amino acids. CDR3 residues: CASSLESGYHEQYF. CDR3 DNA: TGTGCCAGCAGCTTAGAGTCGGGATATCACGAGCAGTACTTC.

This clone was seen just once. The CDR3 region has the DNA TGTGCCAGCAGTTCTGTGGGGGGGTACGAGCAGTACTTC. This encodes CASSSVGGYEQYF. J is TRBJ2-7 and V is TRBV27, with 7 bases that match TRBD2. The CDR3 extends over 13 amino acids. Germline V gives CDR1 MNHEY, CDR2 SMNVEV (reference sequence). Trimming removed 4 bases from V and 4 bases from J; junction bases left unmatched: 4.

The rearrangement joins TRBV18 to TRBJ2-3, with TRBD2 matching 7 bases. The CDR3 runs to 17 residues. In germline, CDR1 is KGHSH, CDR2 LQKENI. V was clipped by 2 bases and J by 3 bases; unmatched bases: 11. CDR3 sequence reads: CASSPKPSGGGTDTQYF. The DNA for the CDR3 is TGTGCCAGCTCACCAAAGCCTAGCGGAGGAGGAACAGATACGCAGTATTTT.

The V and J genes are TRBV28 and TRBJ2-3; 13 bases fit TRBD2. The CDR3 consists of 17 residues. V was pared by 3 bases and J by 6 bases, with 9 bases of the junction left unmatched. Germline assignment: CDR1 MDHEN and CDR2 SYDVKM. CDR3 nucleotide sequence: TGTGCCAGCAGTTTGGGGACTAGCGGGAACCCATTGGATACGCAGTATTTT. Its protein is CASSLGTSGNPLDTQYF.

This chain connects TRBV27 to TRBJ1-2; possibly TRBD1 for D (5 bases). Trimming removed 9 bases at V and 0 bases at J, with 11 bases between. The CDR3 is 13 residues long. Germline V gene data show CDR1 as MNHEY and CDR2 as SMNVEV (reference sequence). This CDR3 is CASATAPNYGYTF. The CDR3 bases are TGTGCCAGTGCGACAGCTCCTAACTATGGCTACACCTTC.

CDR3 DNA sequence: TGTGCCAGCAGCCCGCAAACAGGGGTTGGAAACACCATATATTTT. Amino acids: CASSPQTGVGNTIYF. The rearrangement uses TRBV7-2 and TRBJ1-3; TRBD1 agrees at 7 bases. The junction had 7 bases not matched to a gene; V was cut back by 5 bases and J by 3 bases. This CDR3 is 15 amino acids long. Per germline, CDR1 SGHTA and CDR2 FQGNSA.